Included here is one TCR beta chain sequence, with context. The antigen remains undetermined. V lost 2 bases, J lost 6 bases, and 7 bases stayed unmatched. The CDR3 covers 16 residues. The germline V gene encodes CDR1 MGHRA and CDR2 YSYEKL. TCRdb re-derived calls from the 5' RACE reads in MiXCR, one entry per CDR3 protein. The table has 1.5 million or so distinct CDR3 sequences, about 32% seen once; the top ten hold over 0.25%. These data belong to a study of identical twins. Study-wide results and caveats: Twins shared out-of-frame alpha sequences with excess low generation probability. Zero-insertion results could be subject to partial confounding by invariant MAIT and iNKT cells.

This chain links TRBV4-1 with TRBJ1-2; the match to TRBD1 covers 12 bases. Sequenced material: cord blood. The TCR originated in a newborn girl in good health. CDR3 sequence: CASSQKSGTGGDGYTF. CDR3 nucleotide sequence: TGCGCCAGCAGCCAAAAGTCCGGGACAGGGGGCGATGGCTACACCTTC.